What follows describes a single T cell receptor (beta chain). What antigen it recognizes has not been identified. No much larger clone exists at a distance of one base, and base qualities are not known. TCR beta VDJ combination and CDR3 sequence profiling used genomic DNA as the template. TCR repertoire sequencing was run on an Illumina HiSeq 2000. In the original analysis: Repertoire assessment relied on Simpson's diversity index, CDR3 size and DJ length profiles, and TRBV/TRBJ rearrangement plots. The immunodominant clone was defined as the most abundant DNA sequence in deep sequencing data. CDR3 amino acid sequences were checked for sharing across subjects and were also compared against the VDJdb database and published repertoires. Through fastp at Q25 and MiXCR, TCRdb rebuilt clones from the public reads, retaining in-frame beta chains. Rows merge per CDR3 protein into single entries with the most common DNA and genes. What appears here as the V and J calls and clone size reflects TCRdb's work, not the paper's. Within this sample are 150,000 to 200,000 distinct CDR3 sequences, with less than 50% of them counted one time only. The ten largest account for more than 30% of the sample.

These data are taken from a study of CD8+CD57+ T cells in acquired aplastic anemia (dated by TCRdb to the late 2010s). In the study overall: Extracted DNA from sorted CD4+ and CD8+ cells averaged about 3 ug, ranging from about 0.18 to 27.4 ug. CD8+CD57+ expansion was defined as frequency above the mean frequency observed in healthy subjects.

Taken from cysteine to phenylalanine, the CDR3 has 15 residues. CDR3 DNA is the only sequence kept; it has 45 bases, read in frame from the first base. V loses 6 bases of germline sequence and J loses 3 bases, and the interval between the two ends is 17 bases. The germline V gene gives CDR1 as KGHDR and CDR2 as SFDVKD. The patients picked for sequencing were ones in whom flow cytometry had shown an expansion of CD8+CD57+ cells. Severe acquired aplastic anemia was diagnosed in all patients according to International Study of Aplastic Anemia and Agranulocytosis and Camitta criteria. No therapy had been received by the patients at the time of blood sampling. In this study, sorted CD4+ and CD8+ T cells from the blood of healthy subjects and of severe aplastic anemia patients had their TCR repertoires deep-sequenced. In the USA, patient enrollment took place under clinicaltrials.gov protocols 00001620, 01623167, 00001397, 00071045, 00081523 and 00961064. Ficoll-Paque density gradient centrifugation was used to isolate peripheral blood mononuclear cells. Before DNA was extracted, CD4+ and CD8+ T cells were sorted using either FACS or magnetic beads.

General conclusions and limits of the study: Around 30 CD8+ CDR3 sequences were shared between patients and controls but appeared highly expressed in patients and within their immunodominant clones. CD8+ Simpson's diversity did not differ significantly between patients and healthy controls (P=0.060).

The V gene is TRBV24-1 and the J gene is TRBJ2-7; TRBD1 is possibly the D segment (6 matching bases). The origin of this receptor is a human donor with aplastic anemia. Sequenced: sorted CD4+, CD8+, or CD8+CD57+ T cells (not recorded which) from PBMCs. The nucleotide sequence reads TGTGCCACCAGTTTAACGGGACAAATTGACTACGAGCAGTACTTC. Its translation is CATSLTGQIDYEQYF.